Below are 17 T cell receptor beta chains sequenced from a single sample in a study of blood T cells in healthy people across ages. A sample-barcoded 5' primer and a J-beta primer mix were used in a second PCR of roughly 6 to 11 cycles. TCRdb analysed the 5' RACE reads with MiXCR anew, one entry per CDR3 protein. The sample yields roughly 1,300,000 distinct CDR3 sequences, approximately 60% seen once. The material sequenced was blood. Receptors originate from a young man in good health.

The CDR3 loop is CSVVRGQGKGFF. The CDR3 nucleotides are TGCAGCGTTGTCAGGGGGCAAGGGAAAGGTTTCTTT. The chain links TRBV29-1 to TRBJ1-1, with TRBD1 matching over 8 bases. The CDR3 has 12 residues. Germline assignment: CDR1 SQVTM and CDR2 ANQGSEA. V lost 4 bases to trimming and J lost 13 bases; unmatched junction nucleotides: 11.

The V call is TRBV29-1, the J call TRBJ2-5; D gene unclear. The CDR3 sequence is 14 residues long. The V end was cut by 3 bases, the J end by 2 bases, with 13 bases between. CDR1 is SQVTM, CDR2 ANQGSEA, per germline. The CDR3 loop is CSVEPVVVQETQYF. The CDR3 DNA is TGCAGCGTTGAGCCGGTGGTCGTACAAGAGACCCAGTACTTC.

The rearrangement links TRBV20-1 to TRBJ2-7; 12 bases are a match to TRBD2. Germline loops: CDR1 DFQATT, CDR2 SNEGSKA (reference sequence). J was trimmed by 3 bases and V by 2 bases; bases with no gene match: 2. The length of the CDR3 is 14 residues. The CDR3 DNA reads TGCAGTGCTAGAACTAGCGGGGGGTACTACGAGCAGTACTTC. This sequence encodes CSARTSGGYYEQYF.

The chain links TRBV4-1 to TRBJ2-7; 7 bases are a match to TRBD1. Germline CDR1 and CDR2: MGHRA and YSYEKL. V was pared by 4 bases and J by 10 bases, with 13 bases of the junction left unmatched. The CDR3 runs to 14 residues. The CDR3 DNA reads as TGCGCCAGCAGCCGCGAGGGACAGAAGGGAACCCAGTACTTC. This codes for CASSREGQKGTQYF.

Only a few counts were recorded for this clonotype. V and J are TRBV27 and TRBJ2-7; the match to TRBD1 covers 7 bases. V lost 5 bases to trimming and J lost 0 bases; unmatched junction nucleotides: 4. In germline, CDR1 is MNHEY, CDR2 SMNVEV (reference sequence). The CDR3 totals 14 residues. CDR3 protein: CASSGDSYSYEQYF. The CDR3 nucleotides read TGTGCCAGCAGTGGGGACAGTTACTCCTACGAGCAGTACTTC.

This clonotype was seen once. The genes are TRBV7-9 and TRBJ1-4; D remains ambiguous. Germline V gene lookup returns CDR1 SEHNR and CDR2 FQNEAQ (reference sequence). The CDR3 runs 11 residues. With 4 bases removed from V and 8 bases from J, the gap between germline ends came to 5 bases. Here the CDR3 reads CASSSQEKLFF. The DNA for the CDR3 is TGTGCCAGCAGCTCACAGGAAAAACTGTTTTTT.

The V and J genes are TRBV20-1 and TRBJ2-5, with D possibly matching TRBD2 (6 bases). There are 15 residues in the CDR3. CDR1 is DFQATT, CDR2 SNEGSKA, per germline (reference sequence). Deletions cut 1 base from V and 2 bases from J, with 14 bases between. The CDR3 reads CSARGGEWAQETQYF. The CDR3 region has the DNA TGCAGTGCTAGAGGCGGGGAGTGGGCACAAGAGACCCAGTACTTC.

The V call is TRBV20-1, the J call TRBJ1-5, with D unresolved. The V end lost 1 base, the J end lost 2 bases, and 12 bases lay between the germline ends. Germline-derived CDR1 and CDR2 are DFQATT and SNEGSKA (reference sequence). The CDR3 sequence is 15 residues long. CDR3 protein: CSARGIGFGNQPQHF. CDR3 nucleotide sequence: TGCAGTGCTAGAGGTATCGGTTTCGGCAATCAGCCCCAGCATTTT.

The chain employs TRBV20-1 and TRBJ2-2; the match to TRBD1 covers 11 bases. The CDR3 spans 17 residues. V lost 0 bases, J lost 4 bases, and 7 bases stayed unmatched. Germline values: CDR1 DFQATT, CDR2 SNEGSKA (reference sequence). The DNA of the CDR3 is TGCAGTGCTAGAGATGGCCTGGACAGGGGGCCCACCGGGGAGCTGTTTTTT. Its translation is CSARDGLDRGPTGELFF.

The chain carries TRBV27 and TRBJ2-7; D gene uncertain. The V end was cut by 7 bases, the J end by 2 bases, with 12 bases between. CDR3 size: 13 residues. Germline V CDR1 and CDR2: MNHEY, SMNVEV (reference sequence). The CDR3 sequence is CASTGPYPYEQYF. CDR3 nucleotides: TGTGCCAGCACAGGACCTTACCCCTACGAGCAGTACTTC.

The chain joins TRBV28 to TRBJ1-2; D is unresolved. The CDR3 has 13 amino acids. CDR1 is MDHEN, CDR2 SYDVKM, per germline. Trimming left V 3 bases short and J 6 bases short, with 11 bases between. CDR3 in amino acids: CASSLASDDGYTF. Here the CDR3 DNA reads TGTGCCAGCAGTTTGGCGAGCGATGATGGCTACACCTTC.

CDR3 DNA: TGTGCCAGCAGCCAAGTTGTTTGGGGAGACGAGCAGTACTTC. It encodes CASSQVVWGDEQYF. The rearrangement links TRBV14 to TRBJ2-7, with D possibly TRBD2 on 5 matching bases. The CDR3 length is 14 residues. Germline V gene lookup returns CDR1 SGHDN and CDR2 FVKESK. V dropped 1 base and J dropped 5 bases, with 12 bases sitting between them.

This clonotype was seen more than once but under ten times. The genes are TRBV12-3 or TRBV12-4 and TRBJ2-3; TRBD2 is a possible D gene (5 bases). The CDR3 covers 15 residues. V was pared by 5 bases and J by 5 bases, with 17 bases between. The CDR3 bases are TGTGCCAGCAGTCCCCTTGGAGGATGGGGAGATACGCAGTATTTT. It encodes CASSPLGGWGDTQYF.

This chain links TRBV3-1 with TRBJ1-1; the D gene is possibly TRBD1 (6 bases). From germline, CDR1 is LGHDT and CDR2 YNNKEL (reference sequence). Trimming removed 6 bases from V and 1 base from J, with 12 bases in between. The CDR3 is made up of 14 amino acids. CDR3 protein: CASSYRDGNTEAFF. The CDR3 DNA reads TGTGCCAGCAGTTACAGGGACGGGAACACTGAAGCTTTCTTT.

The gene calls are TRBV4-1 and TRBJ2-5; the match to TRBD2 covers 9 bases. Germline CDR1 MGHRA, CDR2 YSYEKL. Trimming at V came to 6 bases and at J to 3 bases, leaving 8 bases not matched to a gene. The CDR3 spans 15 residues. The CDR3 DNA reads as TGCGCCAGCAGTGCCCCGGGACTAGCTGAAGAGACCCAGTACTTC. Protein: CASSAPGLAEETQYF.

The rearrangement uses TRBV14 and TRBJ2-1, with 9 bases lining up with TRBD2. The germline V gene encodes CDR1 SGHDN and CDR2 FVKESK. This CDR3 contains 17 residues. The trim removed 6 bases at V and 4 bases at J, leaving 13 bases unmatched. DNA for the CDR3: TGTGCCAGCAGTCCCTCCGCGGGAGGGCCGTCATACAATGAGCAGTTCTTC. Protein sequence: CASSPSAGGPSYNEQFF. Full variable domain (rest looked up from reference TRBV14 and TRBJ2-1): EAGVTQFPSHSVIEKGQTVTLRCDPISGHDNLYWYRRVMGKEIKFLLHFVKESKQDESGMPNNRFLAERTGGTYSTLKVQPAELEDSGVYFCASSPSAGGPSYNEQFFGPGTRLTVL.

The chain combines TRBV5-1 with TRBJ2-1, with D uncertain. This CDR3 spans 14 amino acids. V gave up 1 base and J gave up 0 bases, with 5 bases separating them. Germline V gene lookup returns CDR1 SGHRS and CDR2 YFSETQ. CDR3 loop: CASSLLDSYNEQFF. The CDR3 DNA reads TGCGCCAGCAGCTTGCTCGACTCCTACAATGAGCAGTTCTTC.